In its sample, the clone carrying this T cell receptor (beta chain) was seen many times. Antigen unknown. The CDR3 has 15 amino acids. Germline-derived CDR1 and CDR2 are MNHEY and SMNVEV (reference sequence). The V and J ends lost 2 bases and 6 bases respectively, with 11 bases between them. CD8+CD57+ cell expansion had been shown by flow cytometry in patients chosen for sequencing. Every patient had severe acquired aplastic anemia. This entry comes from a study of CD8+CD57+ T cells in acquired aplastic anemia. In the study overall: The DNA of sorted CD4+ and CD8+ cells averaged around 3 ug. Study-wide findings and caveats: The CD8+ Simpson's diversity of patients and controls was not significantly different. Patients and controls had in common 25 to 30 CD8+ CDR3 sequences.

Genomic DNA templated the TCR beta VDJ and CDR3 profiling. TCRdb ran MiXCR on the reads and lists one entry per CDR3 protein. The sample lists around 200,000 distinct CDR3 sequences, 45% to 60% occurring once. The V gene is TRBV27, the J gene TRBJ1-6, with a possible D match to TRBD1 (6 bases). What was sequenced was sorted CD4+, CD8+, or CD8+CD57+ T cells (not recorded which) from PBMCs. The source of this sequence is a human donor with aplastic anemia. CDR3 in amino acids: CASSLRTVGNSPLHF. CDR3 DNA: TGTGCCAGCAGTTTAAGGACAGTAGGTAATTCACCCCTCCACTTT.